These T cell receptor beta chains were read from a single sample in a study of CD8+CD57+ T cells in acquired aplastic anemia. TCRdb used MiXCR to reprocess the reads, holding one entry per CDR3 protein. The data hold under 350,000 distinct CDR3 sequences, with 50% to 65% observed a single time. The sequenced sample consisted of sorted CD4+, CD8+, or CD8+CD57+ T cells (not recorded which) from PBMCs. The receptors originated from a human donor with aplastic anemia. Each CDR3 is given with its conserved first and last residue. The D gene is left open where the match is weak. Not every row has a clone size; where given, it reads once, few, many or a size class.

v_call	j_call	d_call	cdr3_length	clone_size	cdr3_aa	cdr3_nt
TRBV15	TRBJ1-2	-	17	-	CATSRDSGHSFNYGYTF	TGTGCCACCAGCAGAGATTCGGGACACAGCTTTAACTATGGCTACACCTTC
TRBV12-5	TRBJ2-3	-	14	many	CASGAGTTTDTQYF	TGTGCTAGTGGCGCCGGGACAACAACAGATACGCAGTATTTT
TRBV2	TRBJ2-7	TRBD1	14	-	CASLGDRNPDEQYF	TGTGCCAGCCTGGGGGACAGGAATCCGGACGAGCAGTACTTC
TRBV7-9	TRBJ2-7	-	16	-	CASSLAAGLSSYEQYF	TGTGCCAGCAGCTTAGCTGCAGGGCTAAGCTCCTACGAGCAGTACTTC
TRBV10-3	TRBJ2-1	TRBD2	16	-	CAISELAGGDGNEQFF	TGTGCCATCAGTGAGTTAGCGGGGGGGGATGGGAATGAGCAGTTCTTC
TRBV10-3	TRBJ1-1	-	12	-	CAISPENAEASF	TGTGCCATCAGCCCAGAGAACGCTGAAGCTTCCTTT
TRBV5-1	TRBJ2-3	-	15	many	CASSLAAGSTDTQYF	TGCGCCAGCAGCTTGGCGGCGGGGAGCACAGATACGCAGTATTTT
TRBV15	TRBJ2-2	-	14	few	CATSPRTNTGELFF	TGTGCCACCAGCCCGCGGACGAACACCGGGGAGCTGTTTTTT
TRBV18	TRBJ1-5	TRBD1	15	many	CASSFNRGSNQPQHF	TGTGCCAGCTCATTTAACAGGGGGAGTAATCAGCCCCAGCATTTT
TRBV14	TRBJ2-2	TRBD2	16	many	CASSQGGARGTGELFF	TGTGCCAGCAGCCAGGGAGGGGCTCGGGGCACCGGGGAGCTGTTTTTT
TRBV20-1	TRBJ2-3	TRBD2	14	-	CSASRTSREDTQYF	TGCAGTGCTAGCCGGACTAGTAGAGAGGATACGCAGTATTTT
TRBV20-1	TRBJ2-3	TRBD2	17	-	CSARDLASGVSTDTQYF	TGCAGTGCTAGAGATCTGGCTAGCGGGGTGAGCACAGATACGCAGTATTTT
TRBV10-3	TRBJ2-1	TRBD2	13	-	CAISGLAGVEQFF	TGTGCCATCAGTGGACTAGCGGGAGTTGAGCAGTTCTTC
TRBV5-1	TRBJ2-2	-	17	many	CASSLNLVRSNTGELFF	TGCGCCAGCAGCTTGAATTTGGTACGGAGCAACACCGGGGAGCTGTTTTTT
TRBV12-3/TRBV12-4	TRBJ2-7	-	15	once	CASSSTGLPAYEQYF	TGTGCCAGCAGTTCTACGGGACTGCCGGCCTACGAGCAGTACTTC
TRBV5-1	TRBJ1-1	TRBD1	16	-	CASSCGQGNLNTEAFF	TGCGCCAGCAGCTGTGGACAGGGTAACCTGAACACTGAAGCTTTCTTT
TRBV24-1	TRBJ2-1	-	13	-	CATSEFRVDEQFF	TGTGCCACCAGTGAATTTAGGGTCGATGAGCAGTTCTTC
TRBV9	TRBJ1-5	TRBD1	14	many	CASSIGTVNQPQHF	TGTGCCAGCAGCATCGGGACAGTGAATCAGCCCCAGCATTTT
TRBV7-9	TRBJ1-6	TRBD1	16	-	CASSFGTGGRNSPLHF	TGTGCCAGCAGCTTTGGGACAGGGGGCCGTAATTCACCCCTCCACTTT
TRBV7-2	TRBJ2-5	-	13	-	CASTPTGQETQYF	TGTGCCAGCACCCCCACGGGACAAGAGACCCAGTACTTC
TRBV6-5	TRBJ1-3	-	15	many	CASSYSFGRGNTIYF	TGTGCCAGCAGTTACTCCTTTGGGAGGGGAAACACCATATATTTT
TRBV20-1	TRBJ2-3	-	13	few	CSAGQGRTDTQYF	TGCAGTGCTGGGCAGGGACGCACAGATACGCAGTATTTT
TRBV20-1	TRBJ2-7	-	14	once	CSATNQPRGLTQYF	TGCAGTGCCACCAACCAGCCTAGGGGTCTGACGCAGTACTTC
TRBV12-3/TRBV12-4	TRBJ1-3	TRBD1	15	many	CASSSPGTEGNTIYF	TGTGCCAGCAGTTCACCCGGGACAGAAGGAAACACCATATATTTT
TRBV6-5	TRBJ2-7	TRBD2	14	few	CASSPRLANYEQYF	TGTGCCAGCAGCCCACGACTAGCGAACTACGAGCAGTACTTC
TRBV24-1	TRBJ2-5	TRBD2	19	-	CATSDFKYLAGPSRETQYF	TGTGCCACCAGTGATTTCAAATACCTAGCGGGTCCCAGTAGAGAGACCCAGTACTTC
TRBV19	TRBJ1-1	-	13	-	CASSIPRQSEAFF	TGTGCCAGTAGTATCCCCCGACAGTCTGAAGCTTTCTTT
TRBV5-8	TRBJ2-3	-	15	once	CASSLGTQSTDTQYF	TGTGCCAGCAGCTTGGGGACACAGAGCACAGATACGCAGTATTTT
TRBV9	TRBJ2-2	-	17	-	CASSVAYRAFNTGELFF	TGTGCCAGCAGCGTAGCGTATCGAGCGTTCAACACCGGGGAGCTGTTTTTT
TRBV20-1	TRBJ1-5	-	16	-	CSARIPGTTGNQPQHF	TGCAGTGCTAGGATCCCCGGGACAACAGGCAATCAGCCCCAGCATTTT
TRBV7-2	TRBJ1-5	-	14	-	CASSAGSSNQPQHF	TGTGCCAGCAGCGCTGGGAGTAGCAATCAGCCCCAGCATTTT
TRBV11-2	TRBJ2-3	TRBD2	17	-	CASSPRTSGRMADTQYF	TGTGCCAGCAGCCCTAGGACTAGCGGGAGGATGGCAGATACGCAGTATTTT
TRBV7-2	TRBJ1-5	-	13	-	CASSGGSVQPQHF	TGTGCCAGCAGTGGAGGGTCTGTTCAGCCCCAGCATTTT
TRBV7-3	TRBJ2-7	TRBD2	14	once	CASSLPLAGDEQYF	TGTGCCAGCAGCTTACCACTAGCGGGGGACGAGCAGTACTTC
TRBV2	TRBJ2-7	TRBD1	13	-	CATSPGTGPEQYF	TGTGCCACCAGCCCCGGGACAGGGCCCGAGCAGTACTTC
TRBV4-1	TRBJ1-2	-	12	once	CASSEGHQGYTF	TGCGCCAGCAGCGAGGGACACCAAGGCTACACCTTC
TRBV10-3	TRBJ2-7	TRBD1	13	-	CAITGQGSYEQYF	TGTGCCATCACAGGACAGGGCTCCTACGAGCAGTACTTC
TRBV20-1	TRBJ2-7	TRBD1	15	-	CSARGQTGGRYEQYF	TGCAGTGCCAGGGGACAGACAGGGGGTCGCTACGAGCAGTACTTC
TRBV14	TRBJ2-7	-	12	many	CASSQERLEQYF	TGTGCCAGCAGCCAAGAGAGACTTGAGCAGTACTTC
TRBV6-5	TRBJ2-5	-	12	once	CASKGSQGTQYF	TGTGCCAGTAAGGGCTCACAGGGGACCCAGTACTTC
TRBV10-2	TRBJ1-1	TRBD1	14	few	CASSEDREITEAFF	TGCGCCAGCAGTGAGGACAGGGAAATCACTGAAGCTTTCTTT
TRBV6-1	TRBJ1-2	TRBD1	12	-	CASGGQGNGYTF	TGTGCCAGCGGAGGACAGGGGAACGGCTACACCTTC
TRBV7-9	TRBJ2-3	-	15	many	CASSGGISVLYTQYF	TGTGCCAGCAGCGGTGGGATTAGCGTCCTTTATACGCAGTATTTT
TRBV7-9	TRBJ2-6	-	15	-	CASSVERSGANVLTF	TGTGCCAGCAGTGTAGAGCGGTCTGGGGCCAACGTCCTGACTTTC
TRBV7-9	TRBJ2-1	TRBD2	16	few	CASSANLAGRGNEQFF	TGTGCCAGCAGCGCAAACCTAGCGGGAAGGGGCAATGAGCAGTTCTTC
TRBV7-2	TRBJ2-3	-	15	-	CASSLLVGGTDTQYF	TGTGCCAGCAGCTTACTCGTAGGGGGCACAGATACGCAGTATTTT
TRBV5-8	TRBJ2-2	TRBD2	16	many	CASSNQRGANTGELFF	TGTGCCAGCAGCAATCAGCGGGGCGCGAACACCGGGGAGCTGTTTTTT
TRBV14	TRBJ1-1	-	13	many	CATARGRNTEAFF	TGTGCCACCGCTCGGGGTCGGAACACTGAAGCTTTCTTT
TRBV2	TRBJ1-4	TRBD1	14	-	CASMPGQGREKLFF	TGTGCCAGCATGCCGGGACAGGGGCGGGAAAAACTGTTTTTT
TRBV6-5	TRBJ1-2	-	10	-	CASSWDGYTF	TGTGCCAGCAGCTGGGACGGCTACACCTTC
TRBV10-3	TRBJ1-6	TRBD1	17	many	CAISESTGGSYNSPLHF	TGTGCCATCAGTGAGTCGACAGGGGGCTCCTATAATTCACCCCTCCACTTT
TRBV15	TRBJ1-2	-	13	-	CATSSGTFYGYTF	TGTGCCACCAGCAGTGGTACATTCTATGGCTACACCTTC
TRBV20-1	TRBJ2-7	TRBD2	15	-	CSARDGGGASYEQYF	TGCAGTGCTAGAGATGGCGGGGGGGCTTCCTACGAGCAGTACTTC